This TCR beta chain derives from a study of blood T cell repertoires in COVID-19. About the research overall: COVID-19 samples, acute and convalescent, were from the United States, Italy and Spain. From T cells, B-cell-depleted T cells, or PBMCs came the material, which was cDNA or gDNA.

As regards this clone: This same CDR3 is encoded by further DNA sequences in the sample.

Source study methods: From reference gene primer amplification, estimates of nucleated cell counts were derived. Measured with immunoSEQ multiplex PCR; TCRdb has only the in-frame clones, and not every one. V, J and clone size derive from that table, while D and trimming were established from the DNA sequence. The table records a few hundred thousand clones, about 85% of them present only once. Patients of the Seattle cohort, enrolled during active infection, were followed longitudinally. The V end was cut by 5 bases, the J end by 1 base, with 8 bases between. The CDR3 has 13 residues. This TCR came from a woman aged 45-60 years with COVID-19, enrolled during active disease. V is TRBV12-3 or TRBV12-4 and J is TRBJ1-1; D remains ambiguous. The sample was peripheral blood. The CDR3 loop reads CASSLRQNTEAFF. The CDR3 DNA follows: TGTGCCAGCAGTCTTAGACAGAACACTGAAGCTTTCTTT.